Following are 16 T cell receptor beta chains from one sample sequenced in a study of cytomegalovirus exposure and HLA in healthy donors. The PCR ran on 60 Vbeta and 13 Jbeta primers. Generated by immunoSEQ multiplex PCR, the TCRdb table keeps only in-frame clones and is missing some. This table holds more than 150,000 clones, about 80% found once. The sample taken for sequencing was PBMCs. The receptor set was obtained from a middle-aged man in good health and CMV-seronegative.

CDR3 loop: CASSHRAGTGGTDTQYF. The CDR3 region has the DNA TGTGCCAGCTCACACCGCGCCGGGACAGGGGGGACAGATACGCAGTATTTT. The chain couples TRBV18 to TRBJ2-3; 11 bases line up with TRBD1. This CDR3 region has 17 residues. J was trimmed by 3 bases and V by 4 bases; bases with no gene match: 9. Germline V CDR1 and CDR2: KGHSH, LQKENI.

The chain joins TRBV9 to TRBJ1-4; D remains unclear. V dropped 2 bases and J dropped 0 bases, with 8 bases sitting between them. Germline-derived CDR1 and CDR2 are SGDLS and YYNGEE. CDR3 length: 15 residues. The CDR3 sequence is CASSVTPSTNEKLFF. In DNA form, the CDR3 reads TGTGCCAGCAGCGTGACACCTTCAACTAATGAAAAACTGTTTTTT.

CDR3 sequence reads: CASRVGDEQYF. CDR3 DNA: TGCGCCAGCAGGGTAGGGGACGAGCAGTACTTC. V gene TRBV5-1 combines with J gene TRBJ2-7, with a weak D call TRBD1 (5 bases). This CDR3 region has 11 residues. Germline CDR1 SGHRS, CDR2 YFSETQ. The germline V and J ends were trimmed by 5 bases and 5 bases, with 8 bases remaining between them.

The chain joins TRBV7-2 to TRBJ2-2; unclear D gene. CDR1 and CDR2 (germline): SGHTA, FQGNSA. The CDR3 runs to 13 residues. The ends were cut back, 1 base at V and 4 bases at J, with 4 bases in the middle. For the CDR3, the DNA is TGTGCCAGCAGCTTAGTTAGCACCGGGGAGCTGTTTTTT. Translated: CASSLVSTGELFF. Using reference TRBV7-2 and TRBJ2-2 for the parts outside the CDR3, the full variable domain is GAGVSQSPSNKVTEKGKDVELRCDPISGHTALYWYRQSLGQGLEFLIYFQGNSAPDKSGLPSDRFSAERTGGSVSTLTIQRTQQEDSAVYLCASSLVSTGELFFGEGSRLTVL.

This chain links TRBV11-2 with TRBJ2-1, with TRBD2 matching 11 bases. The CDR3 consists of 16 residues. V dropped 2 bases and J dropped 6; count of bases not matched to a gene: 6. Germline lookup yields CDR1 SGHAT and CDR2 FQNNGV. The CDR3 region is CASSLTRLAGLNEQFF. The CDR3 DNA follows: TGTGCCAGCAGCTTAACGCGACTAGCGGGACTCAATGAGCAGTTCTTC.

The chain employs TRBV10-3 and TRBJ2-1, with a weak D call TRBD1 (6 bases). From germline, CDR1 is ENHRY and CDR2 SYGVKD. This CDR3 spans 18 amino acids. V lost 4 bases and J lost 9, with 28 bases in between. The CDR3 nucleotides are TGTGCCATCAGTGGGCCAAATTGGGGGACAAGGACCTCGGGTGAGCAGTTCTTC. Its translation is CAISGPNWGTRTSGEQFF.

This chain joins TRBV28 and TRBJ1-5; 8 nucleotides align to TRBD1. The V gene's germline CDR1 is MDHEN and CDR2 SYDVKM. V lost 4 bases to trimming and J lost 4 bases; unmatched junction nucleotides: 6. The CDR3 length is 15 residues. DNA of the CDR3: TGTGCCAGCAGTTCGGGACAGGTATTAAATCAGCCCCAGCATTTT. This sequence encodes CASSSGQVLNQPQHF.

The chain couples TRBV11-2 to TRBJ2-2; 15 positions match TRBD2. J lost 5 bases, V lost 10 bases, and 11 bases had no gene match. The CDR3 has 17 residues. The V gene's germline CDR1 is SGHAT and CDR2 FQNNGV. CDR3 nucleotides: TGTGCCACCCGTGGACTAGCGGGAGGGCCTCGAACCGGGGAGCTGTTTTTT. Its translation: CATRGLAGGPRTGELFF. Drawing the rest from reference TRBV11-2 and TRBJ2-2, the complete variable domain is EAGVAQSPRYKIIEKRQSVAFWCNPISGHATLYWYQQILGQGPKLLIQFQNNGVVDDSQLPKDRFSAERLKGVDSTLKIQPAKLEDSAVYLCATRGLAGGPRTGELFFGEGSRLTVL.

V gene TRBV27 combines with J gene TRBJ2-5; D might be TRBD1 (6 bases). The DNA end favors TRBJ2-7, so the J call may be wrong. Germline V gives CDR1 MNHEY, CDR2 SMNVEV (reference sequence). This CDR3 comprises 12 residues. The CDR3 protein is CASSPTGYEQYF. The DNA for the CDR3 is TGTGCCAGCAGTCCCACAGGGTACGAGCAGTACTTC.

The chain employs TRBV5-1 and TRBJ2-1, with 7 bases matching TRBD2. Germline V gene sequence: CDR1 SGHRS, CDR2 YFSETQ. This CDR3 is built from 14 residues. The ends lost 2 bases at V and 2 bases at J; junction bases unmatched: 1. The CDR3 nucleotides are TGCGCCAGCAGCTTAAGCGGGGCCTACAATGAGCAGTTCTTC. Amino acid sequence: CASSLSGAYNEQFF.

The rearrangement links TRBV2 to TRBJ2-2, with 7 bases aligning to TRBD1. V was pared by 6 bases and J by 5 bases, with 9 bases of the junction left unmatched. The CDR3 runs to 15 residues. Looked up from germline, CDR1 is SNHLY and CDR2 is FYNNEI. The CDR3 sequence is CASSVTGVGTGELFF. CDR3 nucleotides: TGTGCCAGCAGCGTAACAGGGGTGGGGACCGGGGAGCTGTTTTTT.

The V gene is TRBV21-1, the J gene TRBJ2-1; no DNA check was done on the table's D call, TRBD1. TRBV21-1 is recorded as a pseudogene. CDR3 length: 13 amino acids. In DNA, the CDR3 is TGTGCCAGCAGCCTGGCAGGGGGCAATGAGCAGTTCTTC. Translation: CASSLAGGNEQFF.

The rearrangement joins TRBV7-2 to TRBJ1-4; D is unclear. Trimming left V 1 base short and J 5 bases short, with 5 bases between. This CDR3 is 13 amino acids long. CDR1 is SGHTA, CDR2 FQGNSA, per germline. CDR3 bases: TGTGCCAGCAGCTTAGGAGGAAATGAAAAACTGTTTTTT. It is translated as CASSLGGNEKLFF.

The CDR3 region is CAWSGSLAGGSTDTQYF. CDR3 nucleotides: TGTGCCTGGAGTGGTAGTCTAGCGGGAGGTTCTACCGATACGCAGTATTTT. This rearrangement joins TRBV30 to TRBJ2-3; 11 bases are shared with TRBD2. The CDR3 sequence is 17 residues long. The ends lost 1 base at V and 6 bases at J; junction bases unmatched: 12. Looked up from germline, CDR1 is GTSNPN and CDR2 is SVGIG (reference sequence).

This clone has more than one count but fewer than ten. This chain connects TRBV9 to TRBJ1-2; no reliable D call. CDR1 is SGDLS and CDR2 is YYNGEE in the germline V gene. The CDR3 totals 14 residues. Trimming took 4 bases from V and 4 from J, leaving 14 bases between them. CDR3 amino acids: CASSPESAGYGYTF. CDR3 nucleotides: TGTGCCAGCAGCCCCGAGAGTGCGGGCTATGGCTACACCTTC.

This chain links TRBV6-1 with TRBJ2-5; 7 positions match TRBD1. The J call may be in error: the DNA end matches TRBJ2-7 better. Germline-derived CDR1 and CDR2 are MNHNS and SASEGT. The CDR3 sequence is 13 residues long. CDR3 DNA sequence: TGTGCCAGCACCTACAGGGGAAAGTACGAGCAGTACTTC. Residues: CASTYRGKYEQYF.